This T cell receptor (beta chain) was sequenced for a study of tumor T cells in aggressive B-cell lymphoma. This CDR3 is built from 14 residues. V was trimmed by 7 bases and J by 2 bases, leaving 11 bases between them. Germline CDR1 reads LNHDA; CDR2 reads SQIVND (reference sequence). The repertoire was sequenced with immunoSEQ multiplex PCR; TCRdb's copy has only in-frame clones and lacks some. The table has approximately 1,500 clones, under 90% seen once. This sequence originates from an adult with diffuse large B cell lymphoma. The specimen sequenced was tumor tissue. The V gene is TRBV19, the J gene TRBJ2-2; TRBD1 is a possible D gene (5 bases). The CDR3 spells CASIGQINTGELFF. The DNA of the CDR3 is TGTGCCAGTATCGGACAAATAAACACCGGGGAGCTGTTTTTT.